This entry concerns a single TCR beta chain. CDR1 MGHRA and CDR2 YSYEKL come from the germline V gene. With 6 bases clipped from V and 1 base from J, the junction kept 11 bases outside the gene matches. The CDR3 spans 16 residues. This record comes from a study of shared T cell receptors in the human thymus. Generated by immunoSEQ multiplex PCR, the TCRdb table keeps only in-frame clones and is missing some. The data show about 540,000 clones, with 75% to 85% seen just once and about 0.014% held by the top ten. These data also formed part of another study, on human thymus T cells. This second study says: Apparent skewing of V and J gene usage characterized both thymic and blood repertoires. Overlap was high between thymic repertoires from unrelated individuals, as reported in related research.

Material for sequencing was thymocytes. The V call is TRBV4-1, the J call TRBJ1-1; 7 bases match TRBD1. The receptor was derived from a boy younger than two with a congenital heart defect. The CDR3: CASRRTGQIRNTEAFF. The CDR3 bases are TGCGCCAGCAGGCGGACAGGACAAATAAGGAACACTGAAGCTTTCTTT.